These T cell receptor beta chains were read from a single sample in a study of technical replicates of blood from a handful of donors. Assay used: immunoSEQ multiplex PCR; TCRdb lists only in-frame clones, some missing. This sample has tens of thousands of clones, with around 94% found just once. Sequencing used T cells isolated from PBMCs. Receptors originate from a human donor in good health. Both conserved end residues are part of each CDR3. Each record gives: J gene, V gene, D gene, CDR3 protein, CDR3 DNA. The D gene is left open where the match is weak.

TRBJ1-1,TRBV7-9,-,CASSYLQGNTEAFF,TGTGCCAGCAGCTACTTACAGGGGAACACTGAAGCTTTCTTT
TRBJ1-5,TRBV30,-,CAWRQTWTENQPQHF,TGTGCCTGGAGGCAAACCTGGACAGAAAATCAGCCCCAGCATTTT
TRBJ2-3,TRBV2,TRBD2,CASRTRDYWYF,TGTGCCAGCAGGACCCGGGACTATTGGTATTTT
TRBJ1-1,TRBV2,-,CASSVLQGNTEAFF,TGTGCCAGCAGTGTCTTACAGGGGAACACTGAAGCTTTCTTT
TRBJ1-5,TRBV4-2,-,CASSQDLPLRAPQHF,TGTGCCAGCAGCCAAGATCTTCCTCTCCGAGCCCCCCAGCATTTT
TRBJ2-7,TRBV6-1,-,CASSEGQFYEQYF,TGTGCCAGCAGTGAGGGGCAGTTCTACGAGCAGTACTTC
TRBJ1-2,TRBV18,TRBD1,CASSPPNRQGDFPGYTF,TGTGCCAGCTCACCACCGAATAGACAGGGGGACTTCCCCGGCTACACCTTC
TRBJ2-7,TRBV11-3,-,CASSSRSAEQYF,TGTGCCAGCAGCTCGAGGAGCGCGGAGCAGTACTTC
TRBJ1-2,TRBV28,-,CASALNRAYGYTF,TGTGCCAGCGCACTTAACAGGGCCTATGGCTACACCTTC
TRBJ2-1,TRBV10-3,-,CAQAVSMYNEQFF,TGTGCCCAGGCAGTCTCTATGTACAATGAGCAGTTCTTC
TRBJ2-1,TRBV4-1,TRBD1,CASSQDGTESYNEQFF,TGCGCCAGCAGCCAAGATGGGACAGAGTCCTACAATGAGCAGTTCTTC
TRBJ1-1,TRBV21-1,-,CASSKVRWVGDRDPFLMNTEAFF,TGTGCCAGCAGCAAAGTAAGATGGGTGGGGGACAGGGACCCCTTTTTAATGAACACTGAAGCTTTCTTT
TRBJ2-7,TRBV7-9,-,CASSLAQGNYEQYF,TGTGCCAGCAGCTTAGCCCAGGGGAACTACGAGCAGTACTTC